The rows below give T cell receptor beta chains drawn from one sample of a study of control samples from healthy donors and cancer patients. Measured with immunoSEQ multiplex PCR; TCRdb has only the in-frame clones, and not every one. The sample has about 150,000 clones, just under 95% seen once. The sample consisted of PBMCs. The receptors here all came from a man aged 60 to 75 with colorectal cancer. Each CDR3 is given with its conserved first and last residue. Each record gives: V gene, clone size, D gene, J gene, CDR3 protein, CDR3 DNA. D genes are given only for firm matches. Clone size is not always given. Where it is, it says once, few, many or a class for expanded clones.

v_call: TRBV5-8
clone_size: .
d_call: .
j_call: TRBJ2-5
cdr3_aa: CASSLVRVETQYF
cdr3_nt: TGTGCCAGCAGCTTAGTGCGGGTAGAGACCCAGTACTTC

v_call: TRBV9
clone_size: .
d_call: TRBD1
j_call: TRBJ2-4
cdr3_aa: CASSVGRSDREVGKNIQYF
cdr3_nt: TGTGCCAGCAGCGTAGGAAGATCGGACAGGGAAGTGGGCAAAAACATTCAGTACTTC

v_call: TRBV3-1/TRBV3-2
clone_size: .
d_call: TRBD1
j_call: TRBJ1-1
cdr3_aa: CASSSTGDTEAFF
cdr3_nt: TGTGCCAGCAGCAGTACAGGGGACACTGAAGCTTTCTTT

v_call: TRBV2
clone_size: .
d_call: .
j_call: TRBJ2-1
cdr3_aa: CATNSGFYNEQFF
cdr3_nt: TGTGCCACCAACTCGGGTTTCTACAATGAGCAGTTCTTC

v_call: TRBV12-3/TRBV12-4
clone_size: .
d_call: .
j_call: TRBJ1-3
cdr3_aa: CASSLGRNTIYF
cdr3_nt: TGTGCCAGCAGTTTGGGGAGAAACACCATATATTTT

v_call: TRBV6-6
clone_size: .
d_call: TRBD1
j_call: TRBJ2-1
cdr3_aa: CATGQVGNNEQFF
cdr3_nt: TGTGCCACCGGACAGGTGGGGAACAATGAGCAGTTCTTC

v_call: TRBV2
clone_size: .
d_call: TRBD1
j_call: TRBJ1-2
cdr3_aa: CASRRDSRGYTF
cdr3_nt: TGTGCCAGCAGGAGGGACAGTCGGGGCTACACCTTC

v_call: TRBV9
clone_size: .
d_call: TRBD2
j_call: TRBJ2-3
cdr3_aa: CASSQMTSGGPDTQYF
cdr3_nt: TGTGCCAGCAGCCAAATGACTAGCGGGGGACCAGATACGCAGTATTTT

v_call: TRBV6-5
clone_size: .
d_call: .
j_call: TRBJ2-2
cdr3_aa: CASSSSPAMNTGELFF
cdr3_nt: TGTGCCAGCAGTTCTTCCCCGGCAATGAACACCGGGGAGCTGTTTTTT

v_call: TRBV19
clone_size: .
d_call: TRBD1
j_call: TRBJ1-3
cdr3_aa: CASGDRWEGNTIYF
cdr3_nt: TGTGCCAGTGGGGACAGATGGGAAGGAAACACCATATATTTT

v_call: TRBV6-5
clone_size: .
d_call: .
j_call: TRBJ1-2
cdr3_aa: CASSRAGTGGYTF
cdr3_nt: TGTGCCAGCAGCAGAGCAGGGACGGGTGGCTACACCTTC

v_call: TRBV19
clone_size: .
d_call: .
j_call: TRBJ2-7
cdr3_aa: CASSITTRGEQYF
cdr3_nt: TGTGCCAGTAGTATAACAACTAGAGGCGAGCAGTACTTC

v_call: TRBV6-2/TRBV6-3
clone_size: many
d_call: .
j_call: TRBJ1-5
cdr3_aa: CASSYSIGQPQHF
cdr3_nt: TGTGCCAGCAGTTACTCGATCGGTCAGCCCCAGCATTTT

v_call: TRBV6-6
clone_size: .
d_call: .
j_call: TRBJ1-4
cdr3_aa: CASRGWWAEISEKLFF
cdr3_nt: TGTGCCAGCAGAGGCTGGTGGGCAGAGATTAGTGAAAAACTGTTTTTT

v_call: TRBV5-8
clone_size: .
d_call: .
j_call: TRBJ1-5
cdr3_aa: CASSTRAGSGNQPQHF
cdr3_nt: TGTGCCAGCAGCACACGGGCGGGATCCGGTAATCAGCCCCAGCATTTT

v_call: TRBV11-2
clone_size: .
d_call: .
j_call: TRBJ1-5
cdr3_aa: CASSSTGTGNQPQHF
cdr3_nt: TGTGCCAGCAGCTCCACAGGGACCGGCAATCAGCCCCAGCATTTT

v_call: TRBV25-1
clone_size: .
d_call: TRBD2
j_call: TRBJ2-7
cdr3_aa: CASSVSGGAGEQYF
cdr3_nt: TGTGCCAGCAGTGTTAGCGGGGGGGCTGGAGAGCAGTACTTC